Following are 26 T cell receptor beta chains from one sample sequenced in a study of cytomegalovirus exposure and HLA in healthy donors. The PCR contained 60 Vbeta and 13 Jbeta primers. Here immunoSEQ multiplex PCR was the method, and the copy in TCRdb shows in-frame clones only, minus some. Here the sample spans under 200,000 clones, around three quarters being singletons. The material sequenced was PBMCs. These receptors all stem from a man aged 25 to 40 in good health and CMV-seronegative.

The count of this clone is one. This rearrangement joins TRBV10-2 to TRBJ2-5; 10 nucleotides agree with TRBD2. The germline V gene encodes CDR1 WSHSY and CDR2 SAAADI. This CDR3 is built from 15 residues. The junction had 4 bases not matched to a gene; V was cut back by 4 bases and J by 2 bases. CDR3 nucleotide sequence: TGCGCCAGCAGTGTGGGGACTAGCGCTCAAGAGACCCAGTACTTC. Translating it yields CASSVGTSAQETQYF.

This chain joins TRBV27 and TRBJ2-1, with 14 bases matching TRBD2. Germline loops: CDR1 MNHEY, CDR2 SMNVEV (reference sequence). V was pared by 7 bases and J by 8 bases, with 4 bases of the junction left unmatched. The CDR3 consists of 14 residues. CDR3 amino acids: CASTTSGRVYEQFF. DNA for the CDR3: TGTGCCAGCACGACTAGCGGGAGGGTCTATGAGCAGTTCTTC.

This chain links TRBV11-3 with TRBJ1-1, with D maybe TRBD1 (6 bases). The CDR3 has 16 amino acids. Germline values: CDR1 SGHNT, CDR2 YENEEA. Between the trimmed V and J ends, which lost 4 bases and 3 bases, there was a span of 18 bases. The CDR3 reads CASSSIQGVGDTEAFF. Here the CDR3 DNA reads TGTGCCAGCAGCTCGATACAGGGAGTTGGTGACACTGAAGCTTTCTTT.

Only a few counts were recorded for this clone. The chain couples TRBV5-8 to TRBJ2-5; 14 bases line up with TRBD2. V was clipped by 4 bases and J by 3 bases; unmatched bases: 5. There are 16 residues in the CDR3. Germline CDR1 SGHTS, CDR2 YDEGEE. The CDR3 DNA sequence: TGTGCCAGCAGCCCCGGGACTAGCGGGAGAGAAGAGACCCAGTACTTC. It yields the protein CASSPGTSGREETQYF.

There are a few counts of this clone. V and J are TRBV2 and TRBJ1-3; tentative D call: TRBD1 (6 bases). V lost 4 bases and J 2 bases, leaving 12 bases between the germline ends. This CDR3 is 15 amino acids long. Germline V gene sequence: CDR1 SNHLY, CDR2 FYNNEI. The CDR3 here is CASSGNRVAGNTIYF. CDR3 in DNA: TGTGCCAGCAGTGGGAACAGGGTGGCTGGAAACACCATATATTTT.

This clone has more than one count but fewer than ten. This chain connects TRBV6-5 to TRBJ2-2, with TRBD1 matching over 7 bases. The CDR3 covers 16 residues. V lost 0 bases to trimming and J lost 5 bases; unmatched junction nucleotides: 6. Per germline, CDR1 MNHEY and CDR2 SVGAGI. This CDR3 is CASSYSPGTVTGELFF. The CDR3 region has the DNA TGTGCCAGCAGTTACTCTCCCGGGACAGTAACCGGGGAGCTGTTTTTT.

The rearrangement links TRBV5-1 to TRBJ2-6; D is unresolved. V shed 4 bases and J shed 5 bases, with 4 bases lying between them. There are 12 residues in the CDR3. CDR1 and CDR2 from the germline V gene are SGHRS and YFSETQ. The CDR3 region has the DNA TGCGCCAGCAGCGTCAGGGCCAACGTCCTGACTTTC. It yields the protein CASSVRANVLTF.

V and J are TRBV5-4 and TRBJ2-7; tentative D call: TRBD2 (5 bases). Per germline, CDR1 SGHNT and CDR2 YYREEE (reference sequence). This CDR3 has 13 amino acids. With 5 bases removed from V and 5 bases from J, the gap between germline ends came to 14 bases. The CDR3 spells CASRPGSRDEQYF. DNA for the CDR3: TGTGCCAGCAGACCGGGGTCGAGGGACGAGCAGTACTTC.

As DNA, the CDR3 is TGTGCCAGCAGCTTAGCCCGACTGGGGACACCCTCCTACAATGAGCAGTTCTTC. As protein: CASSLARLGTPSYNEQFF. The chain combines TRBV7-9 with TRBJ2-1; maybe TRBD1 (6 bases). Germline V gene sequence: CDR1 SEHNR, CDR2 FQNEAQ (reference sequence). Trimming cost V 0 bases and J 0 bases, with 15 bases left between them. The CDR3 covers 18 residues. Full variable domain (rest looked up from reference TRBV7-9 and TRBJ2-1): DTGVSQNPRHKITKRGQNVTFRCDPISEHNRLYWYRQTLGQGPEFLTYFQNEAQLEKSRLLSDRFSAERPKGSFSTLEIQRTEQGDSAMYLCASSLARLGTPSYNEQFFGPGTRLTVL.

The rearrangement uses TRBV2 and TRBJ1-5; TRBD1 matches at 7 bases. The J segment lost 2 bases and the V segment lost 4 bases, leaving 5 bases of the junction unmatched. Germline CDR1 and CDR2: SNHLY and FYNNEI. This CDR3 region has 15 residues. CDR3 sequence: CASSATGKGNQPQHF. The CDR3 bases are TGTGCCAGCAGTGCGACAGGGAAAGGCAATCAGCCCCAGCATTTT.

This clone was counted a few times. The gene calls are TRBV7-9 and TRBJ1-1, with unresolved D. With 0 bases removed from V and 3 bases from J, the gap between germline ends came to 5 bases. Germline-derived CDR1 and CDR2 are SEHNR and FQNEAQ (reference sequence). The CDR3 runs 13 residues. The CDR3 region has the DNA TGTGCCAGCAGCTTAGCGGCGGACACTGAAGCTTTCTTT. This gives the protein CASSLAADTEAFF.

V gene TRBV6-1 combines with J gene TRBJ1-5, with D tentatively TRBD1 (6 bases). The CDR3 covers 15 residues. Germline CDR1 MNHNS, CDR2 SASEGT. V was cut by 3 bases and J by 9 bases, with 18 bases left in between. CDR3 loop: CASSDLTGTLWPQHF. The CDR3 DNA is TGTGCCAGCAGTGATTTGACAGGAACGCTTTGGCCCCAGCATTTT.

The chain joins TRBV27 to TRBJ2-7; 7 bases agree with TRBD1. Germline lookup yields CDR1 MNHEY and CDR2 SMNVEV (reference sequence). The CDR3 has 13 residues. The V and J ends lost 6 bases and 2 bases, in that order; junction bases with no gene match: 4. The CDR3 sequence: CASRLTGTYEQYF. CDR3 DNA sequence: TGTGCCAGCAGATTGACAGGGACCTACGAGCAGTACTTC.

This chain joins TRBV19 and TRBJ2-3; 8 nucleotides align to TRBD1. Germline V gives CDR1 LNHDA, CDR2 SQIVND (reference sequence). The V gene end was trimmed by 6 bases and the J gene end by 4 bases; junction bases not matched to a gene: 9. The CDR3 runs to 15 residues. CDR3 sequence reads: CASSLTGVYADTQYF. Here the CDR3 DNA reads TGTGCCAGTAGCCTGACAGGGGTTTACGCAGATACGCAGTATTTT.

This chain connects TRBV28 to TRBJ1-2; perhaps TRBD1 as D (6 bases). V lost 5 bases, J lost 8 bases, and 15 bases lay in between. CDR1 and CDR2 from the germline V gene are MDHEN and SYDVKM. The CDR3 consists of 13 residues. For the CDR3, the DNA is TGTGCCAGCAGTGTGGGGGGGGCAACGGGCTACACCTTC. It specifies CASSVGGATGYTF.

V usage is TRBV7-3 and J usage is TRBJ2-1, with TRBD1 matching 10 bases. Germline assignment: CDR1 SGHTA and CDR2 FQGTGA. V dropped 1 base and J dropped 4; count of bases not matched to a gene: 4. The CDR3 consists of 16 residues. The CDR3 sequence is CASSLMGTGVYNEQFF. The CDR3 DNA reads TGTGCCAGCAGCTTAATGGGGACAGGGGTGTACAATGAGCAGTTCTTC.

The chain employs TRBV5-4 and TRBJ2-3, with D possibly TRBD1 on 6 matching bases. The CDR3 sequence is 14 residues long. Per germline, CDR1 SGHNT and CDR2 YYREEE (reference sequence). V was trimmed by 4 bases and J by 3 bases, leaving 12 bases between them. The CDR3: CASSRTVRTDTQYF. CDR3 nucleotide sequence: TGTGCCAGCAGCCGGACAGTTAGGACAGATACGCAGTATTTT.

In DNA form, the CDR3 reads TGCAGCGTTGGGCAGGGCAACTCTGGGGCCAACGTCCTGACTTTC. Translation: CSVGQGNSGANVLTF. The chain recombines TRBV29-1 with TRBJ2-6, with D maybe TRBD1 (5 bases). Trimming took 4 bases from V and 0 from J, leaving 10 bases between them. The CDR3 is 15 amino acids. Germline loops: CDR1 SQVTM, CDR2 ANQGSEA. The complete variable domain, with remaining parts taken from reference TRBV29-1 and TRBJ2-6, reads SAVISQKPSRDICQRGTSLTIQCQVDSQVTMMFWYRQQPGQSLTLIATANQGSEATYESGFVIDKFPISRPNLTFSTLTVSNMSPEDSSIYLCSVGQGNSGANVLTFGAGSRLTVL.

CDR3 loop: CSAEGGGTSGRVYEQYF. The CDR3 nucleotides are TGCAGCGCAGAGGGAGGGGGGACTAGCGGGAGGGTCTACGAGCAGTACTTC. The chain recombines TRBV29-1 with TRBJ2-5, with TRBD2 identical over 16 bases. The tail of the sequence fits TRBJ2-7 better, so the J call may be wrong. The CDR3 covers 17 residues. Germline V CDR1 and CDR2: SQVTM, ANQGSEA.

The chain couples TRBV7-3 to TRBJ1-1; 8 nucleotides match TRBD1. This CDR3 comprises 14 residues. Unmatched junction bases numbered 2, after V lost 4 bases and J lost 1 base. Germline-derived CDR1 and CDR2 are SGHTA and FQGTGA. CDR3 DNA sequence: TGTGCCAGCAGCTCAGGGACAGGGAACACTGAAGCTTTCTTT. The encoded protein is CASSSGTGNTEAFF.

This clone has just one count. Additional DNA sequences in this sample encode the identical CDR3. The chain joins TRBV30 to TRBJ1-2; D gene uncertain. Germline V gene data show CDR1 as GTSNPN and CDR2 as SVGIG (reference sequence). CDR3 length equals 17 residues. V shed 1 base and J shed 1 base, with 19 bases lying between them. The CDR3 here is CAWSGPGLKPFNYGYTF. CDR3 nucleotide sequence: TGTGCCTGGAGTGGCCCTGGACTGAAGCCTTTTAACTATGGCTACACCTTC.

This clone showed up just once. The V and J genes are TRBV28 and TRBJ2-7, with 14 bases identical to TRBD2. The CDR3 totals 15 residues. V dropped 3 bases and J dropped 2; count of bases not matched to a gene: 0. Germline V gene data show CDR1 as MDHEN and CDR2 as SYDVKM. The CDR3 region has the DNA TGTGCCAGCAGTTTGGGACTAGCGGGAGCCTACGAGCAGTACTTC. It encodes CASSLGLAGAYEQYF.

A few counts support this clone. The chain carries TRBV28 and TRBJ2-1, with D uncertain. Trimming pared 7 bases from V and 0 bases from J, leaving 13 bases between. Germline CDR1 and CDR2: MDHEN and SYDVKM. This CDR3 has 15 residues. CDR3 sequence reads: CASTLDLSSYNEQFF. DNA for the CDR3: TGTGCCAGCACCCTCGACTTAAGCTCCTACAATGAGCAGTTCTTC.

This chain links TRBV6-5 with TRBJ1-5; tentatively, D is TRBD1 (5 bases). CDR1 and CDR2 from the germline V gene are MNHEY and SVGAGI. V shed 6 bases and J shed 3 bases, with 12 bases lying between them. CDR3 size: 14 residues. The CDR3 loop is CASSPGGYNQPQHF. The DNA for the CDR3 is TGTGCCAGCAGCCCCGGGGGGTACAATCAGCCCCAGCATTTT.

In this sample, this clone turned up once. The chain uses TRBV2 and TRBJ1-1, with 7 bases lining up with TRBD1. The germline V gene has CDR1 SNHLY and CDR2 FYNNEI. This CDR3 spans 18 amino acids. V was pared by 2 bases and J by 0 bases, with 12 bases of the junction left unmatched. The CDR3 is CASSETRTGTGMNTEAFF. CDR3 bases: TGTGCCAGCAGTGAAACGCGGACAGGAACCGGCATGAACACTGAAGCTTTCTTT. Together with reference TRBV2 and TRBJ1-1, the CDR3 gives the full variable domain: EPEVTQTPSHQVTQMGQEVILRCVPISNHLYFYWYRQILGQKVEFLVSFYNNEISEKSEIFDDQFSVERPDGSNFTLKIRSTKLEDSAMYFCASSETRTGTGMNTEAFFGQGTRLTVV.

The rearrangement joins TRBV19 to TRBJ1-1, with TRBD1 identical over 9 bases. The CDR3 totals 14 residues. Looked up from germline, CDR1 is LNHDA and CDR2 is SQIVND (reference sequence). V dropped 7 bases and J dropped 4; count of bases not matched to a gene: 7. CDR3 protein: CASTIGQGPTEAFF. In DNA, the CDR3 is TGTGCCAGTACAATCGGACAGGGGCCCACTGAAGCTTTCTTT.